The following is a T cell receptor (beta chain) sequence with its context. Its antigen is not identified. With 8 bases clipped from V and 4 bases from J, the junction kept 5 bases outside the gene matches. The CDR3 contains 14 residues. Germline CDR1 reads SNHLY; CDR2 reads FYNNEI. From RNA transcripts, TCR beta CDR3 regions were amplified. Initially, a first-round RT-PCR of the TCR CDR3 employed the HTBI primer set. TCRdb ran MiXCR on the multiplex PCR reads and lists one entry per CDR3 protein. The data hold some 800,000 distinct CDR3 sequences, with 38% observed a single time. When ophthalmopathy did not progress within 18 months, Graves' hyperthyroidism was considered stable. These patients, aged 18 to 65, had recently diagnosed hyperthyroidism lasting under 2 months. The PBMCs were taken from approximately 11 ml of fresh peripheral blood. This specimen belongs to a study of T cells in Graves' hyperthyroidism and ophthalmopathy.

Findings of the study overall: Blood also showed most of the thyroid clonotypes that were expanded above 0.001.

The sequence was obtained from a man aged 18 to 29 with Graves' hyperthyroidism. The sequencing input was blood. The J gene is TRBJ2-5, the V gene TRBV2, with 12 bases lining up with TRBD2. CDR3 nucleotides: TGTGCCAGCGGGGGACTAGCGGGCCTAGAGACCCAGTACTTC. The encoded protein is CASGGLAGLETQYF.